The 17 T cell receptor beta chains reported below all come from one sample, sequenced in a study of a mutant IDH1 vaccine in newly diagnosed glioma. Repertoires were generated with immunoSEQ multiplex PCR, while TCRdb's copy carries only in-frame clones and drops some. The table includes about 56,000 clones, about 71% detected once. Their antigen targets remain unknown. Time point noted: week 47, end of study. Doses comprised 300 ug of mutant IDH1 20-mer peptide each, plus topical imiquimod. The sequencing used PBMCs, collected from a glioma patient whose treatment included an IDH1 peptide vaccine. The receptors originated from a middle-aged man with glioma.

In this sample, this clone turned up once. The J gene is TRBJ1-3, the V gene TRBV25-1; unclear D gene. V was clipped by 7 bases and J by 0 bases, with 4 bases between them. The CDR3 extends over 12 amino acids. Per the germline V gene, CDR1 is MGHDK and CDR2 is SYGVNS. Written as DNA, the CDR3 is TGTGCCAGCACCTCCTCTGGAAACACCATATATTTT. It translates to CASTSSGNTIYF.

The V and J genes are TRBV29-1 and TRBJ2-7; no reliable D call. Germline-derived CDR1 and CDR2 are SQVTM and ANQGSEA. Trimming shortened V by 0 bases and J by 2 bases, and 14 bases separated the two germline ends. The CDR3 runs to 15 residues. Here the CDR3 DNA reads TGCAGCGTTGAAGATTGGGCAGGATTGGCCTACGAGCAGTACTTC. It is translated as CSVEDWAGLAYEQYF.

The J gene is TRBJ1-2, the V gene TRBV5-1, with 11 bases aligning to TRBD1. Germline assignment: CDR1 SGHRS and CDR2 YFSETQ. Trimming took 1 base from V and 6 from J; bases not matched to a gene: 11. The CDR3 length is 17 residues. The CDR3 spells CASSLRGGQGAWDGYTF. As DNA, the CDR3 is TGCGCCAGCAGCTTGAGGGGCGGACAGGGGGCGTGGGATGGCTACACCTTC.

This chain uses TRBV25-1 with TRBJ1-2; 8 bases agree with TRBD1. The J segment lost 6 bases and the V segment lost 0 bases, leaving 6 bases of the junction unmatched. Germline lookup yields CDR1 MGHDK and CDR2 SYGVNS. This CDR3 is 15 amino acids long. The CDR3 spells CASSEYGTGRDGYTF. CDR3 DNA: TGTGCCAGCAGTGAATACGGGACAGGCCGGGATGGCTACACCTTC.

This chain connects TRBV27 to TRBJ2-5; D is unclear. The CDR3 spans 11 residues. In germline, CDR1 is MNHEY, CDR2 SMNVEV (reference sequence). The CDR3 loop reads CAIQVGETQYF. DNA of the CDR3: TGTGCGATTCAGGTCGGGGAGACCCAGTACTTC.

The chain recombines TRBV29-1 with TRBJ2-3; TRBD2 is a possible D gene (6 bases). This CDR3 comprises 12 residues. Germline lookup yields CDR1 SQVTM and CDR2 ANQGSEA. V lost 4 bases and J 3 bases, leaving 8 bases between the germline ends. This CDR3 reads CSVGGLTDTQYF. In DNA, the CDR3 is TGCAGCGTTGGCGGACTAACAGATACGCAGTATTTT.

CDR3 loop: CASSYSWDTGGVPLHF. Here the CDR3 DNA reads TGTGCCAGCAGTTACAGCTGGGACACCGGTGGAGTACCCCTCCACTTT. The rearrangement joins TRBV6-5 to TRBJ1-6, with a tentative D call TRBD1 (6 bases). Germline V gives CDR1 MNHEY, CDR2 SVGAGI. The V gene lost 2 bases and the J gene lost 12 bases, with 20 bases spanning the gap. The CDR3 has 16 residues.

The chain recombines TRBV4-1 with TRBJ2-7; D gene uncertain. The CDR3 has 13 amino acids. Germline lookup yields CDR1 MGHRA and CDR2 YSYEKL. Trimming removed 1 base at V and 3 bases at J, with 7 bases between. The CDR3 sequence is CASSQGSNYEQYF. CDR3 in DNA: TGCGCCAGCAGCCAAGGCTCCAACTACGAGCAGTACTTC.

V and J are TRBV6-5 and TRBJ1-1; D remains unclear. The CDR3 extends over 15 amino acids. Trimming cost V 0 bases and J 11 bases, with 19 bases left between them. Germline CDR1 reads MNHEY; CDR2 reads SVGAGI. CDR3 bases: TGTGCCAGCAGTTACTCGAACCAGGACTCGGATGGCGCTTTCTTT. This encodes CASSYSNQDSDGAFF.

The chain uses TRBV28 and TRBJ2-7; 11 bases map to TRBD2. The ends lost 2 bases at V and 9 bases at J; junction bases unmatched: 6. Germline V gene lookup returns CDR1 MDHEN and CDR2 SYDVKM. This CDR3 has 14 residues. DNA for the CDR3: TGTGCCAGCAGTTTAAAAACTAGCGGGGGAGGGCAGTACTTC. This encodes CASSLKTSGGGQYF.

The rearrangement joins TRBV7-9 to TRBJ2-2, with TRBD1 as a possible D gene (6 bases). V was trimmed by 5 bases and J by 5 bases, leaving 9 bases between them. Germline V gene lookup returns CDR1 SEHNR and CDR2 FQNEAQ (reference sequence). The CDR3 extends over 13 amino acids. The CDR3 sequence is CASSPQGTGELFF. Written as DNA, the CDR3 is TGTGCCAGCAGCCCGCAGGGGACCGGGGAGCTGTTTTTT.

The CDR3 region is CASSEARGTGAGNTEAFF. DNA of the CDR3: TGTGCCAGCAGTGAAGCGCGAGGGACAGGGGCAGGGAACACTGAAGCTTTCTTT. This rearrangement joins TRBV6-1 to TRBJ1-1; 10 bases align to TRBD1. The J segment lost 1 base and the V segment lost 0 bases, leaving 8 bases of the junction unmatched. CDR1 and CDR2 (germline): MNHNS, SASEGT. The CDR3 spans 18 residues.

This clone was detected only a few times. V usage is TRBV4-3 and J usage is TRBJ1-1; D not resolved. V was trimmed by 4 bases and J by 1 base, leaving 7 bases between them. The CDR3 has 13 residues. CDR1 is LGHNA and CDR2 is YSLEER in the germline V gene. CDR3 in DNA: TGCGCCAGCAGCCTTACGGGGAACACTGAAGCTTTCTTT. Protein: CASSLTGNTEAFF.

This sequence joins TRBV4-3 and TRBJ2-4; D remains unclear. Germline CDR1 LGHNA, CDR2 YSLEER. Trimming removed 0 bases from V and 1 base from J, with 10 bases in between. The length of the CDR3 is 16 residues. CDR3 nucleotides: TGCGCCAGCAGCCAAGATCTATCAGGTGCCAAAAACATTCAGTACTTC. Translated: CASSQDLSGAKNIQYF.

This CDR3 reads CASSFLMGSYNEQFF. The CDR3 nucleotides read TGTGCCAGCAGCTTTTTAATGGGCTCCTACAATGAGCAGTTCTTC. This chain uses TRBV5-5 with TRBJ2-1; no clear D gene. This CDR3 region has 15 residues. V dropped 2 bases and J dropped 0 bases, with 9 bases sitting between them. Germline V CDR1 and CDR2: SGHKS, YYEKEE (reference sequence).

V usage is TRBV5-1 and J usage is TRBJ2-7; D tentatively reads TRBD1 or TRBD2 (5 bases each). This CDR3 is 13 amino acids long. Germline V lookup: CDR1 SGHRS, CDR2 YFSETQ. The V gene lost 4 bases and the J gene lost 2 bases, with 10 bases spanning the gap. The CDR3 spells CASSPGLTYEQYF. CDR3 DNA: TGCGCCAGCAGCCCGGGGCTTACCTACGAGCAGTACTTC.

This clone was picked up a small number of times. This rearrangement joins TRBV29-1 to TRBJ2-7, with D tentatively TRBD1 or TRBD2 (5 bases each). The CDR3 contains 13 residues. Germline V gene sequence: CDR1 SQVTM, CDR2 ANQGSEA. Trimming left V 7 bases short and J 1 base short, with 14 bases between. CDR3 loop: CSGSGTESYEQYF. The CDR3 DNA follows: TGCAGCGGTTCCGGGACGGAATCCTACGAGCAGTACTTC.